The entry that follows covers one TCR beta chain sequence. The junction departs from the called germline gene at one end, perhaps through a read error. The table came from immunoSEQ multiplex PCR; TCRdb's copy has only in-frame clones and leaves some out. Seen here are some 150,000 clones, roughly 90% observed once, and the top ten hold over 2%. The entry originates in a study of blood T cell repertoires in COVID-19. This CDR3 has 20 amino acids. CDR1 and CDR2 (germline): SGHNT, YENEEA. The chain has TRBV11-3 and TRBJ1-2, with 7 bases identical to TRBD1. Sequencing was performed on peripheral blood. The receptor comes from a human donor in a cohort sampled during active COVID-19. CDR3 bases: TGTGCCAGCAGCCTAGACAAGGGACAGCCACACGGGGGTCGGAACTATGGCTACACCTTC. Translation gives CASSLDKGQPHGGRNYGYTF.